This record covers a single T cell receptor (beta chain). Reverse transcription used roughly 0.45 to 1 ug RNA and random hexamers. TCR beta CDR3 was amplified by immunoSEQ multiplex PCR. This amplification extended across 54 Vbeta and 13 Jbeta segments. TCRdb reprocessed the immunoSEQ multiplex PCR reads via MiXCR and lists one record per CDR3 protein. The repertoire includes 150,000 to 200,000 distinct CDR3 sequences, about 93% of them detected once, and 0.09% to 0.095% sits in the top ten. The source of the sample is a study of CD8 T cells in Susac syndrome. Trimming removed 5 bases from V and 0 bases from J; junction bases left unmatched: 2. The CDR3 totals 15 residues. In germline, CDR1 is DFQATT, CDR2 SNEGSKA (reference sequence). The multiple sclerosis controls were treatment-naive patients affected by stable or active relapsing-remitting disease.

The rearrangement uses TRBV20-1 and TRBJ2-4; TRBD2 aligns across 12 bases. This sequence originates from a human donor with multiple sclerosis. Specimen: CD4+ T cells from PBMCs. CDR3 protein: CSALTSGGAKNIQYF. The CDR3 nucleotides read TGCAGTGCTTTGACTAGCGGGGGAGCCAAAAACATTCAGTACTTC.